There are many counts of the clone carrying this T cell receptor beta chain. Its antigen is as yet unknown. This sample was included in a study of breast tumors, draining lymph nodes, adjacent tissues. Study-wide results and caveats: Compared with lymph nodes, tumors were less diverse; compared with nontumor tissue, more. Tumor and nontumor repertoires were significantly more similar in luminal-like than in basal-like breast cancer.

TCRdb reanalysed the multiplex PCR reads using MiXCR and keeps one entry per CDR3 protein. The sample holds 20,000 to 25,000 distinct CDR3 sequences, around 50% seen once. This clonotype originated in a female donor with breast cancer. Some clones in this sample may be carry-over from other donors' samples. The sample comprised breast tumor tissue.

The CDR3 bases are TGTGCCAGCAGCCAAGATCTTTCGGGAGTCACGGGTACTGGCATTCAGTACTTC. Its protein product is CASSQDLSGVTGTGIQYF. V and J are TRBV4-2 and TRBJ2-4, with D tentatively TRBD2 (6 bases). The CDR3 consists of 18 residues. Germline CDR1 reads LGHNA; CDR2 reads YNFKEQ. Trimming removed 0 bases from V and 9 bases from J, with 24 bases in between.